Listed below are T cell receptor beta chains from one sample, sequenced in a study of T cells in localized non-small cell lung cancer. Data came from immunoSEQ multiplex PCR; TCRdb stores just in-frame clones and leaves some out. The sample carries 5,500 to 7,000 clones, roughly 84% recorded once. Sequences were derived from peripheral blood mononuclear cells, sampled before any cancer treatment. The receptors come from a female donor aged 60 or older with stage II lung adenocarcinoma. Each CDR3 is given with its conserved first and last residue. D genes are given only for firm matches. Size tells how often a clone was seen (once, few, many) or the class of an expanded clone, and some rows leave it out.

clone size: NA
J gene: TRBJ1-2
V gene: TRBV19
D gene: NA
CDR3 DNA: TGTGCCAGTAGTAATACCGGGACACTTAACTATGGCTACACCTTC
CDR3 protein: CASSNTGTLNYGYTF

clone size: NA
J gene: TRBJ2-3
V gene: TRBV6-4
D gene: NA
CDR3 DNA: TGTGCCAGCAGTGATCGGGCAGGGGAAGCAGATACGCAGTATTTT
CDR3 protein: CASSDRAGEADTQYF

clone size: NA
J gene: TRBJ2-1
V gene: TRBV27
D gene: NA
CDR3 DNA: TGTGCCAGCAGTTTAATGGGGCTCAGCAATGAGCAGTTCTTC
CDR3 protein: CASSLMGLSNEQFF

clone size: NA
J gene: TRBJ1-2
V gene: TRBV4-1
D gene: TRBD1
CDR3 DNA: TGCGCCAGCAGAGGGGGCTCCGGAGGCTATGTCTATGGCTACACCTTC
CDR3 protein: CASRGGSGGYVYGYTF

clone size: NA
J gene: TRBJ1-1
V gene: TRBV6-1
D gene: NA
CDR3 DNA: TGTGCCAGCACCCTTGGGACTGAAGCTTTCTTT
CDR3 protein: CASTLGTEAFF

clone size: NA
J gene: TRBJ2-1
V gene: TRBV28
D gene: TRBD2
CDR3 DNA: TGTGCCAGCAGTTCATTCGGACTAGCGGGGGGTAAAAATGAGCAGTTCTTC
CDR3 protein: CASSSFGLAGGKNEQFF

clone size: NA
J gene: TRBJ1-1
V gene: TRBV18
D gene: NA
CDR3 DNA: TGTGCCAGCTCTCTTGGACAGCACACTGAAGCTTTCTTT
CDR3 protein: CASSLGQHTEAFF

clone size: NA
J gene: TRBJ2-1
V gene: TRBV5-1
D gene: NA
CDR3 DNA: TGCGCCAGCAGTAACCCAACGGACAATGAGCAGTTCTTC
CDR3 protein: CASSNPTDNEQFF

clone size: once
J gene: TRBJ2-4
V gene: TRBV7-3
D gene: TRBD2
CDR3 DNA: TGTGCCAGCAGCCCGAATAGCGGGGCCATTCAGTACTTC
CDR3 protein: CASSPNSGAIQYF

clone size: NA
J gene: TRBJ1-2
V gene: TRBV2
D gene: TRBD1
CDR3 DNA: TGTGCCAGCAGTTCCGGACAGGGGTTGGGTGGCTACACCTTC
CDR3 protein: CASSSGQGLGGYTF

clone size: NA
J gene: TRBJ2-1
V gene: TRBV29-1
D gene: NA
CDR3 DNA: TGCAGCGGGAGGGTCAATGAGCAGTTCTTC
CDR3 protein: CSGRVNEQFF

clone size: large
J gene: TRBJ1-1
V gene: TRBV20-1
D gene: NA
CDR3 DNA: TGCATTACCAGGGTTTACACTGAAGCTTTCTTT
CDR3 protein: CITRVYTEAFF

clone size: NA
J gene: TRBJ2-3
V gene: TRBV2
D gene: NA
CDR3 DNA: TGTGCCAGCACTATCTCAGATACGCAGTATTTT
CDR3 protein: CASTISDTQYF